Below, one T cell receptor beta chain is given with its context. The CDR3 covers 16 residues. V shed 1 base and J shed 3 bases, with 15 bases lying between them. Germline CDR1 is SGHAT and CDR2 is FQNNGV. This sample is part of a study of T cell repertoires in cytomegalovirus infection. Across the whole study: Indicated by public TCR beta signatures were CMV infection and matching HLA type.

From the reads, TCRdb called clonotypes with MiXCR, one entry per CDR3 protein. The data show around 490,000 distinct CDR3 sequences, around a quarter seen once. This receptor was identified in a human donor in good health (CMV status not recorded). Some clones in this sample may be carry-over from other donors' samples. The specimen was PBMCs. The chain carries TRBV11-2 and TRBJ2-5; D call uncertain. CDR3 in amino acids: CASSLGVGSLKETQYF. In nucleotides, the CDR3 is TGTGCCAGCAGCTTAGGGGTGGGGTCGCTTAAAGAGACCCAGTACTTC.